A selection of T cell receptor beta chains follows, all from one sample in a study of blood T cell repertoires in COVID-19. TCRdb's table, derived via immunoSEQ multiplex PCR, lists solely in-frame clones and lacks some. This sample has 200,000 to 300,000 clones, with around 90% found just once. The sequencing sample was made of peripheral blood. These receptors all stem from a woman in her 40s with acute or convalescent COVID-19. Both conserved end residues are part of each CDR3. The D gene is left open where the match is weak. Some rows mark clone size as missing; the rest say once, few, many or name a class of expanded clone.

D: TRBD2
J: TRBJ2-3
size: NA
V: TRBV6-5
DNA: TGTGCCAGCAGGGGGACTAGCGGGGCCACAGATACGCAGTATTTT
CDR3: CASRGTSGATDTQYF

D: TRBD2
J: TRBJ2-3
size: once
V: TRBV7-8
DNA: TGTGCCAGCAGCTCAAGCGGGGGGGCCACAGATACGCAGTATTTT
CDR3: CASSSSGGATDTQYF

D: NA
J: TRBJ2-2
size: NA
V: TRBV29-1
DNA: TGCAGCGTTTCAAAGACAGGAAACACCGGGGAGCTGTTTTTT
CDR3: CSVSKTGNTGELFF

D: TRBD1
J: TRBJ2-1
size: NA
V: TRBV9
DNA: TGTGCCAGCAGCTTCGACAGGGGGAGCTACAATGAGCAGTTCTTC
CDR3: CASSFDRGSYNEQFF

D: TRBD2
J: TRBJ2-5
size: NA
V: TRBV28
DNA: TGTGCCAGCACCGGATGGACTAGCGGGGATAAAGAGACCCAGTACTTC
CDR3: CASTGWTSGDKETQYF

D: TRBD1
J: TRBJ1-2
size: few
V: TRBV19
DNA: TGTGCCAGTTCGGACAGGGGTGGAGAAGGCTATGGCTACACCTTC
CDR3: CASSDRGGEGYGYTF

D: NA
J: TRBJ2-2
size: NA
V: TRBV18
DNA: TGTGCCAGCTCACCCAAAGGAGGGACCGGGGAGCTGTTTTTT
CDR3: CASSPKGGTGELFF

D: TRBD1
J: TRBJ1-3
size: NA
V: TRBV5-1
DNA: TGCGCCAGCAGCTTAACGGGACAGGGAGGAAACACCATATATTTT
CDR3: CASSLTGQGGNTIYF

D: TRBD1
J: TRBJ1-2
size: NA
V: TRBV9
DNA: TGTGCCAGCAGCGTAGCTACGGAGGGGGCGAAGTATGGCTACACCTTC
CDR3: CASSVATEGAKYGYTF

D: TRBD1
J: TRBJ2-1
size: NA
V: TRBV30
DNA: TGTGCCTGGTCGGCAGGGGGCAATGAGCAGTTCTTC
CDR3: CAWSAGGNEQFF

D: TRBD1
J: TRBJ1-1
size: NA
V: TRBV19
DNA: TGTGCCAGTAGTAGCTCCCCGGGACAGATGAACACTGAAGCTTTCTTT
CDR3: CASSSSPGQMNTEAFF

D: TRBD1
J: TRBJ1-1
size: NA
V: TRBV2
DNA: TGTGCCAGCGTAGGACAGGGAAACACTGAAGCTTTCTTT
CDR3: CASVGQGNTEAFF

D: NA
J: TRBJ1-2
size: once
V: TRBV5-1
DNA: TGCGCCAGCAGCGAAACGACCGGGGACTATGGCTACACCTTC
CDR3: CASSETTGDYGYTF

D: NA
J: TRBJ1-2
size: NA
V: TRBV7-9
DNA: TGTGCCAGCAGCCCCCCTTACAGGGATTATGGCTACACCTTC
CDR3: CASSPPYRDYGYTF

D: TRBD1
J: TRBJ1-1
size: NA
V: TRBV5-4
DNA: TGTGCCAGCAGCTCGCAGGGGGCGCGAGGCACTGAAGCTTTCTTT
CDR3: CASSSQGARGTEAFF

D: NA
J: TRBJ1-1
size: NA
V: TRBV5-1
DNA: TGCGCCAGCAGCCCACGGACAGAATCGAACACTGAAGCTTTCTTT
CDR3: CASSPRTESNTEAFF

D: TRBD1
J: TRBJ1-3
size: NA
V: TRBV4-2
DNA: TGTGCCAGCAGCCAGGACAGGGTCTCTGGAAACACCATATATTTT
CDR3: CASSQDRVSGNTIYF

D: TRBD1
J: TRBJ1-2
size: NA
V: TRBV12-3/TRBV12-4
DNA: TGTGCCAGCAGTTCGAGGACAGGGGGCGGCTACACCTTC
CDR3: CASSSRTGGGYTF

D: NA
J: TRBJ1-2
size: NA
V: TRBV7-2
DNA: TGTGCCAGCAGCTTATTCGCGGGGAACTATGGCTACACCTTC
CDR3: CASSLFAGNYGYTF

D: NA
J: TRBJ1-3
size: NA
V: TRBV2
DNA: TGTGCCAGCAGGCCGGACACTGGAAACACCATATATTTT
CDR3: CASRPDTGNTIYF

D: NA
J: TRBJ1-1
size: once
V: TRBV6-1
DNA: TGTGCCAGCAGTGGAACGGACAGTTGGGTGAACACTGAAGCTTTCTTT
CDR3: CASSGTDSWVNTEAFF

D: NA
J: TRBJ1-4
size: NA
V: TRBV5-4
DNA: TGTGCCAGCAGCCCCGAGACTAATGAAAAACTGTTTTTT
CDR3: CASSPETNEKLFF

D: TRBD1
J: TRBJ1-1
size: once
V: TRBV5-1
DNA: TGCGCCAGCAGCCCCAGTCGGGACAGGGGTTATGTTAATGAAGCTTTCTTT
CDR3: CASSPSRDRGYVNEAFF

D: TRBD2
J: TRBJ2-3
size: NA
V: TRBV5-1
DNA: TGCGCCAGCTCCCCCCCTAGCGGAGGCACAGATACGCAGTATTTT
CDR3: CASSPPSGGTDTQYF

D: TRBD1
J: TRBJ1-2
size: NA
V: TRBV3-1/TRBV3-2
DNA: TGTGCCAGCAGCCGGTGGGACAGGCGAACTCCGTATGGCTACACCTTC
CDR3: CASSRWDRRTPYGYTF

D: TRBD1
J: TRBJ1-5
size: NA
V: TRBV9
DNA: TGTGCCAGCTCGACAGGGGGCTCCTCTAATCAGCCCCAGCATTTT
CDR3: CASSTGGSSNQPQHF

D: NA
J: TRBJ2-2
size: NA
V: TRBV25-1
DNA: TGTGCCAGCAGTCGCCCAACAGGGATCTACACCGGGGAGCTGTTTTTT
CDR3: CASSRPTGIYTGELFF

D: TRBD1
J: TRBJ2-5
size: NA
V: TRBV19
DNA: TGTGCCAGTAGTCCCCAACATGACAGGGAGGAGACCCAGTACTTC
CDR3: CASSPQHDREETQYF

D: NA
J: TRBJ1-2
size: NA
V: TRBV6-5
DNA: TGTGCCAGCAGTCGCCTGGGACAAGGGGGCTACACCTTC
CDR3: CASSRLGQGGYTF

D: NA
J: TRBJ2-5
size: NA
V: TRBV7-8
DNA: TGTGCCAGCAGCTTGACCGGGACACGGGAGACCCAGTACTTC
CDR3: CASSLTGTRETQYF

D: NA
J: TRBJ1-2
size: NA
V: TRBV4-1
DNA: TGCGCCAGCAGCCCCCCCCAGGGAGGGATCGGCGGCTACACCTTC
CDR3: CASSPPQGGIGGYTF

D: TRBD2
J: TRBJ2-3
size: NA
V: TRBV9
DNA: TGTGCCAGCAGCTTCGGGGGGGGCACAGATACGCAGTATTTT
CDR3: CASSFGGGTDTQYF